The clone carrying this T cell receptor beta chain was recorded at least ten times. Its antigen remains unknown. Germline V gene lookup returns CDR1 MGHRA and CDR2 YSYEKL. This CDR3 region has 15 residues. Trimming removed 2 bases at V and 1 base at J, with 11 bases between. The sample originates from a study of T-cell reconstitution after alpha-beta-depleted transplantation in children. During its preparation, the TCRbeta library received unique molecular identifiers. Each CDR3 protein gets one entry after TCRdb re-called the PCR reads with MiXCR. Of 600,000 to 800,000 distinct CDR3 sequences detected, around 13% appear once; the ten largest clones hold about 0.79%. Study-wide points: Surviving recipient cells, namely T cells and thymic progenitors, were the source of high day-60 TCRbeta diversity in some patients. Expanded clones from the graft, numbering several hundred, reportedly supplied alpha-beta T cells about two months after transplant. Among T cells one year after transplant, newly produced cells accounted for most counts and diversity.

The clonotype originates from a girl aged 2 to 9 with congenital amegakaryocytic thrombocytopenia, due to receive a stem cell transplant. The material sequenced was PBMCs, taken before TCRalphabeta/CD19-depleted stem cell transplant. The chain links TRBV4-1 to TRBJ1-1; D gene unclear. The CDR3 DNA sequence: TGCGCCAGCAGCCAACCGTTAGGAAAGAACACTGAAGCTTTCTTT. This gives the protein CASSQPLGKNTEAFF.